The 8 T cell receptor beta chains given below trace back to one sample, sequenced in a study of blood T cell repertoires in COVID-19. Produced via immunoSEQ multiplex PCR; TCRdb's table is partial and in-frame only. The sample consists of 120,000 to 150,000 clones, 87% of them appearing once. Sequenced material: peripheral blood. These receptors originate from a woman in her 50s with acute or convalescent COVID-19.

This clone was detected only a few times. This chain uses TRBV11-2 with TRBJ1-6; D not resolved. The CDR3 is 15 residues long. Germline V gene lookup returns CDR1 SGHAT and CDR2 FQNNGV. Trimming shortened V by 0 bases and J by 4 bases, and 7 bases separated the two germline ends. In nucleotides, the CDR3 is TGTGCCAGCAGCTTAGAGGGCAATTATAATTCACCCCTCCACTTT. It yields the protein CASSLEGNYNSPLHF. The full variable domain, in which reference TRBV11-2 and TRBJ1-6 provide the parts outside the CDR3, is EAGVAQSPRYKIIEKRQSVAFWCNPISGHATLYWYQQILGQGPKLLIQFQNNGVVDDSQLPKDRFSAERLKGVDSTLKIQPAKLEDSAVYLCASSLEGNYNSPLHFGNGTRLTVT.

This clone was detected many times. The chain uses TRBV27 and TRBJ1-4; no firm D call. This CDR3 comprises 14 residues. Germline assignment: CDR1 MNHEY and CDR2 SMNVEV (reference sequence). Trimming took off 3 bases at V and 5 bases at J, with 10 bases between the two ends. In DNA, the CDR3 is TGTGCCAGCAGTTTTGCGGGGTCGAATGAAAAACTGTTTTTT. Translation gives CASSFAGSNEKLFF.

The chain joins TRBV5-8 to TRBJ1-1; TRBD1 is a possible D gene (5 bases). Trimming took off 5 bases at V and 1 base at J, with 9 bases between the two ends. The germline V gene has CDR1 SGHTS and CDR2 YDEGEE. The CDR3 runs to 13 residues. CDR3 DNA: TGTGCCAGCAGGCTAAGGGGGAACACTGAAGCTTTCTTT. Translation: CASRLRGNTEAFF.

The chain combines TRBV5-1 with TRBJ2-2, with D perhaps TRBD2 (5 bases). V was pared by 3 bases and J by 1 base, with 10 bases between. This CDR3 contains 15 residues. Germline V gives CDR1 SGHRS, CDR2 YFSETQ. CDR3 sequence reads: CASSSGNMNTGELFF. In nucleotides, the CDR3 is TGCGCCAGCAGCTCCGGGAATATGAACACCGGGGAGCTGTTTTTT.

As for this clone: The junction and the germline gene differ at one end; a read error may be behind it. The chain couples TRBV9 to TRBJ1-1, with TRBD1 matching 8 bases. The CDR3 totals 13 residues. From germline, CDR1 is SGDLS and CDR2 YYNGEE. The CDR3 sequence: CASARTGNAEAFF. The DNA of the CDR3 is TGTGCCAGCGCCAGGACAGGGAACGCTGAAGCTTTCTTT.

The V gene is TRBV9, the J gene TRBJ1-2, with 10 positions matching TRBD1. Germline lookup yields CDR1 SGDLS and CDR2 YYNGEE. The CDR3 is 18 residues long. The J segment lost 4 bases and the V segment lost 0 bases, leaving 12 bases of the junction unmatched. The CDR3 coding sequence is TGTGCCAGCAGCGTAGGTGTGGAGGGACAGGGGCCCCTCTATGGCTACACCTTC. Amino acid sequence: CASSVGVEGQGPLYGYTF.

On this clone: Other DNA sequences in this sample translate to the same CDR3. The CDR3 DNA follows: TGTGCCAGCAGCGTAGGAGGGACTGGAAACACCATATATTTT. This encodes CASSVGGTGNTIYF. This chain uses TRBV9 with TRBJ1-3, with D hard to call. Trimming took off 0 bases at V and 2 bases at J, with 6 bases between the two ends. This CDR3 has 14 residues. The germline gives CDR1 SGDLS, CDR2 YYNGEE.

The V and J genes are TRBV24-1 and TRBJ2-3, with 8 nucleotides matching TRBD2. CDR1 is KGHDR and CDR2 is SFDVKD in the germline V gene. The CDR3 has 19 amino acids. The junction had 17 bases not matched to a gene; V was cut back by 2 bases and J by 5 bases. CDR3 sequence: CATSDYPLAEMWGQDTQYF. As DNA, the CDR3 is TGTGCCACCAGTGATTACCCACTAGCGGAGATGTGGGGACAAGATACGCAGTATTTT.